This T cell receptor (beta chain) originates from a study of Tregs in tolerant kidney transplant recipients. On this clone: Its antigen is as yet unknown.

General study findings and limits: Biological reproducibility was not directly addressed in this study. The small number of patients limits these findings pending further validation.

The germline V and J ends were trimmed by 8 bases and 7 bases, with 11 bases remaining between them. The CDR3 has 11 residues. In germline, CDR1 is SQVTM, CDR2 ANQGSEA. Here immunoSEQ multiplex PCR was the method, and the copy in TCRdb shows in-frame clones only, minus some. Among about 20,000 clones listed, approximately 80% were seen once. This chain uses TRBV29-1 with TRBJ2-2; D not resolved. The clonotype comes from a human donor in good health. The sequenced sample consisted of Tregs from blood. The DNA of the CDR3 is TGCAGCTTCGGGTTGGTCGGGGAGCTGTTTTTT. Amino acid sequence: CSFGLVGELFF.